A selection of T cell receptor beta chains follows, all from one sample in a study of cytomegalovirus exposure and HLA in healthy donors. TCRdb's copy holds only in-frame clones and misses some; the assay was immunoSEQ multiplex PCR. This sample has about 180,000 clones, with approximately 86% found just once. The sequencing sample was made of PBMCs. All receptors derive from a man aged 18-30 years in good health and CMV-seropositive. The CDR3 runs from the conserved cysteine through the conserved F or W. A D gene is named only where the DNA matches it firmly. Part of the rows lack a size; the others show once, few, many or a class for expanded clones.

abundance: NA; d_gene: NA; j_gene: TRBJ2-1; v_gene: TRBV11-2; CDR3nt: TGTGCCAGCAGCTTAGAGGGCCGCATCGGCTACAATGAGCAGTTCTTC; CDR3aa: CASSLEGRIGYNEQFF
abundance: NA; d_gene: TRBD2; j_gene: TRBJ2-5; v_gene: TRBV29-1; CDR3nt: TGCAGCGTGCCGGGGACTAGCGGGAGGTCCCAGTACTTC; CDR3aa: CSVPGTSGRSQYF
abundance: NA; d_gene: TRBD1; j_gene: TRBJ1-3; v_gene: TRBV30; CDR3nt: TGTGCCTGGAGACAGGGGGCGCGTGGAAACACCATATATTTT; CDR3aa: CAWRQGARGNTIYF
abundance: NA; d_gene: TRBD1; j_gene: TRBJ2-4; v_gene: TRBV9; CDR3nt: TGTGCCAGCAGCGGGACAGGGCTAGCCAAAAACATTCAGTACTTC; CDR3aa: CASSGTGLAKNIQYF
abundance: NA; d_gene: TRBD1; j_gene: TRBJ2-3; v_gene: TRBV29-1; CDR3nt: TGCAGCGTCATCAGGGGGCTCGGCACAGATACGCAGTATTTT; CDR3aa: CSVIRGLGTDTQYF
abundance: once; d_gene: NA; j_gene: TRBJ2-7; v_gene: TRBV28; CDR3nt: TGTGCCAGCAGGATGCGACAGGTGTCCTACGAGCAGTACTTC; CDR3aa: CASRMRQVSYEQYF
abundance: NA; d_gene: NA; j_gene: TRBJ2-7; v_gene: TRBV7-2; CDR3nt: TGTGCCAGCAGCTTTGGCAGATACTACGAGCAGTACTTC; CDR3aa: CASSFGRYYEQYF
abundance: NA; d_gene: NA; j_gene: TRBJ2-1; v_gene: TRBV7-9; CDR3nt: TGTGCCAGCAGCTTAGTTCCCTTTAGAAATCTCGGTCGTGTGCAGTTCTTC; CDR3aa: CASSLVPFRNLGRVQFF
abundance: NA; d_gene: NA; j_gene: TRBJ1-1; v_gene: TRBV7-8; CDR3nt: TGTGCCAGCAGCCCACCCACAGGGCTTGAAGCTTTCTTT; CDR3aa: CASSPPTGLEAFF
abundance: NA; d_gene: NA; j_gene: TRBJ2-3; v_gene: TRBV5-1; CDR3nt: TGCGCCAGCAGTTTGTCAGAGGGCACAGATACGCAGTATTTT; CDR3aa: CASSLSEGTDTQYF
abundance: NA; d_gene: TRBD1; j_gene: TRBJ2-7; v_gene: TRBV5-4; CDR3nt: TGTGCCAGCAGCCAAGGAACAGGGGATTACGAGCAGTACTTC; CDR3aa: CASSQGTGDYEQYF
abundance: NA; d_gene: TRBD2; j_gene: TRBJ2-7; v_gene: TRBV19; CDR3nt: TGTGCCAGTAGTAAAGGGCTAGCGGCTGACTACGAGCAGTACTTC; CDR3aa: CASSKGLAADYEQYF
abundance: NA; d_gene: NA; j_gene: TRBJ2-7; v_gene: TRBV10-3; CDR3nt: TGTGCCATCAGTGAACCAACACAGGGTTGGATCTACGAGCAGTACTTC; CDR3aa: CAISEPTQGWIYEQYF
abundance: NA; d_gene: NA; j_gene: TRBJ2-5; v_gene: TRBV27; CDR3nt: TGTGCCAGCAGTGCCCTTCATAAGGGGGGGGAGACCCAGTACTTC; CDR3aa: CASSALHKGGETQYF
abundance: few; d_gene: TRBD1; j_gene: TRBJ2-7; v_gene: TRBV9; CDR3nt: TGTGCCAGCAGCGGACAGGGAAACGAGCAGTACTTC; CDR3aa: CASSGQGNEQYF
abundance: NA; d_gene: TRBD1; j_gene: TRBJ2-7; v_gene: TRBV5-6; CDR3nt: TGTGCCAGCAGCTTGGATCCGGGGACAGCTCAAATCTACGAGCAGTACTTC; CDR3aa: CASSLDPGTAQIYEQYF
abundance: NA; d_gene: NA; j_gene: TRBJ2-7; v_gene: TRBV27; CDR3nt: TGTGCCAGCAGTCCAGGACTGGCTCGGGAGCAGTACTTC; CDR3aa: CASSPGLAREQYF
abundance: NA; d_gene: TRBD1; j_gene: TRBJ1-2; v_gene: TRBV28; CDR3nt: TGTGCCAGCGGAGGGACAGGGGACGCTACTCTCTATGGCTACACCTTC; CDR3aa: CASGGTGDATLYGYTF
abundance: NA; d_gene: NA; j_gene: TRBJ2-5; v_gene: TRBV7-3; CDR3nt: TGTGCCAGCAGCCCGGACTACAGGGAGACCCAGTACTTC; CDR3aa: CASSPDYRETQYF
abundance: NA; d_gene: TRBD2; j_gene: TRBJ2-7; v_gene: TRBV4-3; CDR3nt: TGCGCCAGCAGCCAGACTAGCGGGAGCTTCCGCGAGCAGTACTTC; CDR3aa: CASSQTSGSFREQYF
abundance: NA; d_gene: TRBD1; j_gene: TRBJ1-4; v_gene: TRBV27; CDR3nt: TGTGCCAGCAGACCGGGACAGACCGCTAATGAAAAACTGTTTTTT; CDR3aa: CASRPGQTANEKLFF
abundance: few; d_gene: NA; j_gene: TRBJ1-5; v_gene: TRBV7-2; CDR3nt: TGTGCCAGCAGCTTAGAGGGGAGGGGGCAGCCCCAGCATTTT; CDR3aa: CASSLEGRGQPQHF
abundance: NA; d_gene: TRBD2; j_gene: TRBJ2-3; v_gene: TRBV4-3; CDR3nt: TGCGCCAGCAGCCAAACCGGGCTGGCGAGCGGGAGCGATACGCAGTATTTT; CDR3aa: CASSQTGLASGSDTQYF
abundance: NA; d_gene: NA; j_gene: TRBJ2-1; v_gene: TRBV6-6; CDR3nt: TGTGCCAGCAGTTCTACAGATATCTCCTACAATGAGCAGTTCTTC; CDR3aa: CASSSTDISYNEQFF
abundance: NA; d_gene: TRBD1; j_gene: TRBJ2-5; v_gene: TRBV7-2; CDR3nt: TGTGCCAGCAGCTTAGCGGACAGGGGGACAGCCTCGTACTTC; CDR3aa: CASSLADRGTASYF
abundance: NA; d_gene: NA; j_gene: TRBJ1-1; v_gene: TRBV7-8; CDR3nt: TGTGCCAGCAGCTCGACCGGAGGGTTGGGCACTGAAGCTTTCTTT; CDR3aa: CASSSTGGLGTEAFF
abundance: NA; d_gene: TRBD1; j_gene: TRBJ1-5; v_gene: TRBV18; CDR3nt: TGTGCCAGCTCATCGGACAGGGGGAGCAATCAGCCCCAGCATTTT; CDR3aa: CASSSDRGSNQPQHF
abundance: NA; d_gene: TRBD1; j_gene: TRBJ1-2; v_gene: TRBV27; CDR3nt: TGTGCCAGCAGTCGAAGGGGACAGGGGGCCTATGGCTACACCTTC; CDR3aa: CASSRRGQGAYGYTF
abundance: NA; d_gene: NA; j_gene: TRBJ2-2; v_gene: TRBV10-3; CDR3nt: TGTGCCATCAGTGCGACAGCGAACACCGGGGAGCTGTTTTTT; CDR3aa: CAISATANTGELFF
abundance: NA; d_gene: NA; j_gene: TRBJ2-1; v_gene: TRBV12-2; CDR3nt: TGTGCAAGTCGCTACCTCACTAGCGGGGGGTCCATTAATGAGCAGTTCTTC; CDR3aa: CASRYLTSGGSINEQFF
abundance: NA; d_gene: NA; j_gene: TRBJ2-6; v_gene: TRBV5-1; CDR3nt: TGCGCCAGCAGCACCCGGGGGAACTCTGGGGCCAACGTCCTGACTTTC; CDR3aa: CASSTRGNSGANVLTF
abundance: NA; d_gene: NA; j_gene: TRBJ2-5; v_gene: TRBV30; CDR3nt: TGTGCCTGGAGCTCCTTTGCGGGGCGGGAGACCCAGTACTTC; CDR3aa: CAWSSFAGRETQYF
abundance: once; d_gene: NA; j_gene: TRBJ1-1; v_gene: TRBV18; CDR3nt: TGTGCCAGCTCACGACTTCCCATGGGTGAGGAATTTAACACTGAAGCTTTCTTT; CDR3aa: CASSRLPMGEEFNTEAFF
abundance: NA; d_gene: TRBD1; j_gene: TRBJ1-2; v_gene: TRBV28; CDR3nt: TGTGCCAGCATCACTACCATGGGACAGGGGGCCCAGGGCTACACCTTC; CDR3aa: CASITTMGQGAQGYTF
abundance: NA; d_gene: TRBD2; j_gene: TRBJ2-3; v_gene: TRBV4-2; CDR3nt: TGTGCCAGCAGCCAGTCGGGGGGGCGGGCAGATACGCAGTATTTT; CDR3aa: CASSQSGGRADTQYF
abundance: once; d_gene: TRBD1; j_gene: TRBJ1-1; v_gene: TRBV5-1; CDR3nt: TGCGCCAGCAGCTTGACCGGGACAGGGGGTGGAACTGAAGCTTTCTTT; CDR3aa: CASSLTGTGGGTEAFF
abundance: NA; d_gene: TRBD2; j_gene: TRBJ2-3; v_gene: TRBV4-3; CDR3nt: TGCGCCAGCAGCCGGGCTAGCGGATACACAGATACGCAGTATTTT; CDR3aa: CASSRASGYTDTQYF
abundance: few; d_gene: TRBD1; j_gene: TRBJ2-7; v_gene: TRBV27; CDR3nt: TGTGCCAGCACTCCCTCCCCAGGGACAGGGTTCCACGAGCAGTACTTC; CDR3aa: CASTPSPGTGFHEQYF
abundance: NA; d_gene: NA; j_gene: TRBJ2-7; v_gene: TRBV29-1; CDR3nt: TGCAGCGTTGTTGGCCGAACCTACGAGCAGTACTTC; CDR3aa: CSVVGRTYEQYF
abundance: NA; d_gene: TRBD2; j_gene: TRBJ2-1; v_gene: TRBV5-6; CDR3nt: TGTGCCAGCAGTCTCGAGGCTAGCGGGACGAGCTCCTACAATGAGCAGTTCTTC; CDR3aa: CASSLEASGTSSYNEQFF
abundance: NA; d_gene: TRBD2; j_gene: TRBJ2-1; v_gene: TRBV4-1; CDR3nt: TGCGCCAGCACCAAAGCGGGAGGGCCGGGGAATGAGCAGTTCTTC; CDR3aa: CASTKAGGPGNEQFF
abundance: NA; d_gene: TRBD1; j_gene: TRBJ2-7; v_gene: TRBV11-2; CDR3nt: TGTGCCAGCAGCTTGGGACAGGGCACCTACGAGCAGTACTTC; CDR3aa: CASSLGQGTYEQYF